This TCR beta chain was captured in a study of shared clonotypes between healthy human individuals (dated by TCRdb to about 2020). About the investigation overall: A couple of women and a few men aged 18 to 49 years were included in the cohort. For each donor, CD4 naive and CD4 memory were each given three plates, CD8 naive was given two plates, and CD8 memory was given one plate. To estimate repertoire size and how much clonotypes are shared between individuals, the study performed deep sequencing of blood TCR repertoires from roughly five healthy adults. To increase sequencing depth and limit assay-specific biases, different laboratories used diverse techniques to prepare libraries and sequence TCR repertoires. Leukapheresis yielded between about 0.9 and 9 billion PBMCs per donor. The study at large found these results: Sampling was limited to blood, and TCR repertoires in tissue likely differ from TCR repertoires in blood. Roughly 5.2% of naive CD4, more than 3% of naive CD8, approximately 2.2% of memory CD4, and 0.4% of memory CD8 clonotypes were shared across a handful of donors. Based on pairwise subsampling, the degree of clonotype sharing among donors was expected to be affected by sequencing depth. Rarefaction of sorted-subset datasets indicated incomplete sequencing despite the large sequencing depth. Compared with non-shared clonotypes, clonotypes shared by all four sorted-subset donors had higher generation probabilities. Naive subsets generally had larger estimated clonotype richness than memory subsets did. The small number of donors limited the genetic and exposure-history diversity represented.

Using the deep immunoSEQ assay, multiplex PCR amplified TCR CDR3 regions from genomic DNA. Genomic DNA extracted from each cell subset was distributed evenly over all wells of several immunoSEQ 96-well plates, and each plate served as one replicate. For sorted subsets, each replicate PCR was loaded with 200 ng genomic DNA, equivalent to 32,000 or so T cell genomes. Purified libraries were quantified with a Qubit 3.0 fluorometer, sized on a Bioanalyzer 2100, and re-quantified with the KAPA Library Quantification kit. Every immunoSEQ 96-well plate was sequenced on a dedicated single-read 150-cycle Illumina NextSeq 550 flow cell. On the authors' methods: The immunoSEQ output contained only junctional sequences without quality scores, so filtering could not match that applied to full-length reads. Sequences were annotated with PyIR, a Python wrapper for IgBLAST v1.9, using IMGT germline references to assign V/J genes and CDR3. Reads were filtered out if the reads had weak V/J assignments (E-value above 1e-6), no CDR3, stop codons, out-of-frame junctions, or ambiguous translated residues. V3J clonotypes were defined as sequences sharing an identical inferred V gene, J gene, and CDR3 amino acid sequence. Percentage overlap between repertoires was calculated by dividing the number of shared unique clonotypes by the size of the smaller repertoire. Three approaches were used to assess repertoire richness: RTK rarefaction, the Chao1 estimator, and Recon v2.1 estimates of unobserved clonotypes. For all TCRbeta clonotypes obtained by the gDNA method from several donors, generation probabilities were computed with OLGA. TCRdb took this table from immuneACCESS and kept in-frame rearrangements with V and J called. Such tables lack part of the clones; where checked against another copy, unresolved V genes explain under half of the gap, and the rest is unexplained. V and J calls and clone size are given by that table; D and trimming were obtained from the DNA. This sample is represented by nearly 2 million clones; approximately 94% of them were singletons. The biggest ten clones account for more than 0.9% of the sample.

Deletion took 0 bases off V and 6 bases off J, with a span of 15 bases between the germline ends. The CDR3 covers 17 residues, taking in both the cysteine and the phenylalanine. The kept DNA is CDR3 alone, 51 bases in frame from the first base. The germline V gene yields LGHNA for CDR1 and YNFKEQ for CDR2. For the CD8 naive samples, CD45RO-negative cells were positively selected for CCR7, yielding a CD45RA+CCR7+ population from which TemRA cells were excluded. Donors were healthy HIV-negative adults with no recently reported acute infections or vaccinations. All donors were Caucasian adults living in Nashville, Tennessee, USA. Blood was obtained by leukapheresis, after which PBMCs were separated by Ficoll-Histopaque density gradient centrifugation and cryopreserved in liquid nitrogen vapor phase. Purity and quantity of every magnetically sorted T cell population were checked by analytical flow cytometry. Each sorted fraction had its genomic DNA isolated and then quantified by UV absorbance on a Nanodrop 2000c.

Remarks on this clone: The clone's antigen remains unknown. There are no base qualities to consult, and no much larger clone falls within one base.

This receptor was identified in a man aged 18 to 30 in good health. The sequencing input was naive CD8+ T cells sorted from blood. The cell subset or site label on this specimen signifies: CD45RA+CCR7+. The chain is encoded by TRBV4-2 joined to TRBJ1-6, with the D segment identity uncertain. The CDR3 loop reads CASSQESLGAPNSPLHF. The bases are TGTGCCAGCAGCCAAGAATCCCTTGGCGCCCCTAATTCACCCCTCCACTTT.